A selection of T cell receptor beta chains follows, all from one sample in a study of early T cells in non-severe SARS-CoV-2 infection. A single record per CDR3 protein comes from TCRdb applying MiXCR to the 5' RACE reads. The table shows around 55,000 distinct CDR3 sequences, with about 12% occurring only once. The specimen sequenced was whole blood. The receptor source for this set is an adult who was a healthcare worker with PCR-confirmed SARS-CoV-2 infection or an uninfected control (not recorded which). The CDR3 runs from the conserved cysteine through the conserved F or W. A D gene is named only where the DNA matches it firmly. The size field is filled for only some rows; it gives once, few, many or a size class.

>TRBV30|TRBJ1-4|few|.
CAWSLQPATNEKLFF
TGTGCCTGGAGTCTGCAGCCAGCAACTAATGAAAAACTGTTTTTT
>TRBV6-2/TRBV6-3|TRBJ2-1|.|TRBD2
CASSYVSGGANEQFF
TGTGCCAGCAGTTACGTAAGCGGGGGGGCTAATGAGCAGTTCTTC
>TRBV2|TRBJ2-4|.|.
CASRVPAGRNIQYF
TGTGCCAGCCGCGTCCCGGCAGGGCGAAACATTCAGTACTTC
>TRBV29-1|TRBJ1-6|few|.
CSVKDSQNSPLHF
TGCAGCGTTAAGGACAGCCAGAATTCACCCCTCCACTTT
>TRBV9|TRBJ1-2|.|TRBD1
CASSTGQSYYGYTF
TGTGCCAGCAGCACGGGACAGTCCTACTATGGCTACACCTTC
>TRBV6-5|TRBJ1-2|many|.
CASTVGGGSYGYTF
TGTGCCAGCACCGTAGGAGGGGGGAGCTATGGCTACACCTTC
>TRBV5-5|TRBJ2-4|many|TRBD1
CASSSNRGENIQYF
TGTGCCAGCAGCTCCAACAGGGGAGAAAACATTCAGTACTTC
>TRBV7-2|TRBJ2-3|many|TRBD2
CASSLRLAGDTQYF
TGTGCCAGCAGCTTAAGACTAGCCGGAGATACGCAGTATTTT
>TRBV6-6|TRBJ2-1|.|.
CASRRVYNEQFF
TGTGCCAGCAGAAGGGTTTACAATGAGCAGTTCTTC
>TRBV18|TRBJ1-1|many|.
CASSLGQLSNTEAFF
TGTGCCAGCTCACTCGGACAGCTCTCGAACACTGAAGCTTTCTTT
>TRBV19|TRBJ1-3|many|.
CASSINRRPGNTIYF
TGTGCCAGTAGTATAAACAGGAGGCCTGGAAACACCATATATTTT
>TRBV12-3/TRBV12-4|TRBJ1-4|.|.
CASRPQGTTNEKLFF
TGTGCCAGCAGGCCCCAGGGCACAACTAATGAAAAACTGTTTTTT
>TRBV12-5|TRBJ1-6|few|.
CASGLVTGYNSPLHF
TGTGCTAGTGGTTTGGTAACAGGCTATAATTCACCCCTCCACTTT
>TRBV11-2|TRBJ1-2|few|.
CASSPAAHGYTF
TGTGCCTCCTCCCCGGCAGCACATGGCTACACCTTC
>TRBV20-1|TRBJ2-7|many|TRBD2
CSARPGLAGGSYEQYF
TGCAGTGCTAGACCGGGACTAGCGGGGGGTTCCTACGAGCAGTACTTC
>TRBV7-9|TRBJ2-5|.|TRBD2
CASSFSGEETQYF
TGTGCCAGCAGCTTTAGCGGGGAAGAGACCCAGTACTTC
>TRBV2|TRBJ2-5|few|.
CASCLGGSGQETQYF
TGTGCCAGCTGCCTTGGGGGGTCTGGCCAAGAGACCCAGTACTTC
>TRBV29-1|TRBJ2-5|many|.
CSVGAAPKTQYF
TGCAGCGTCGGAGCGGCCCCGAAGACCCAGTACTTC
>TRBV5-1|TRBJ2-7|few|.
CASSSGHLSYEQYF
TGCGCCAGCAGCTCCGGCCACCTTTCCTACGAGCAGTACTTC
>TRBV7-2|TRBJ2-3|.|TRBD2
CASSAQTSGGAVSTDTQYF
TGTGCCAGCAGCGCTCAGACTAGCGGGGGGGCGGTGAGCACAGATACGCAGTATTTT
>TRBV2|TRBJ2-1|many|.
CASRPSRDEQFF
TGTGCCAGCAGGCCTTCCCGGGACGAGCAGTTCTTC
>TRBV18|TRBJ2-3|few|TRBD2
CASSPSTSVATDTQYF
TGTGCCAGCTCCCCCTCTACTAGCGTGGCCACAGATACGCAGTATTTT
>TRBV11-2|TRBJ2-5|few|.
CASSGRLPQETQYF
TGTGCCAGCAGCGGGCGACTGCCCCAAGAGACCCAGTACTTC
>TRBV3-1|TRBJ2-7|many|TRBD1
CASSQWGQGGSYEQYF
TGTGCCAGCAGCCAATGGGGACAGGGCGGCTCCTACGAGCAGTACTTC
>TRBV7-9|TRBJ2-5|.|.
CASSIQQLETQYF
TGTGCCAGCAGCATCCAACAGCTGGAGACCCAGTACTTC
>TRBV12-3/TRBV12-4|TRBJ2-5|.|.
CASSFRTPLTDPTQYF
TGTGCCAGCAGTTTCAGAACACCCTTGACAGATCCGACCCAGTACTTC
>TRBV5-4|TRBJ2-5|few|TRBD2
CASSSGGRREETQYF
TGTGCCAGCAGCTCGGGGGGGCGCCGGGAAGAGACCCAGTACTTC
>TRBV9|TRBJ1-1|many|.
CASSPGQLLMNTEAFF
TGTGCCAGCAGCCCTGGACAGCTACTGATGAACACTGAAGCTTTCTTT
>TRBV7-6|TRBJ2-7|.|.
CASSLGQHSYEQYF
TGTGCCAGCAGCTTAGGGCAGCACTCCTACGAGCAGTACTTC
>TRBV7-9|TRBJ1-1|.|TRBD1
CASSLGTGHLGTEAFF
TGTGCCAGCAGCTTAGGGACAGGGCATCTAGGCACTGAAGCTTTCTTT
>TRBV20-1|TRBJ2-3|.|TRBD2
CSQRGVSTDTQYF
TGCAGCCAGCGGGGCGTTAGCACAGATACGCAGTATTTT
>TRBV6-5|TRBJ2-1|many|TRBD2
CASSRTSGTYNEQFF
TGTGCCAGCAGTAGGACTAGCGGGACCTACAATGAGCAGTTCTTC
>TRBV6-5|TRBJ2-2|.|.
CASSSRPRMAGELFF
TGTGCCAGCAGTTCAAGACCACGGATGGCCGGGGAGCTGTTTTTT
>TRBV4-1|TRBJ2-5|.|.
CASSQAGRYQETQYF
TGCGCCAGCAGCCAAGCGGGCCGGTACCAAGAGACCCAGTACTTC
>TRBV20-1|TRBJ2-7|few|.
CSARYQQGYEQYF
TGCAGTGCTAGATACCAACAGGGCTACGAGCAGTACTTC
>TRBV5-1|TRBJ2-4|many|TRBD1
CASSPTGGYKNIQYF
TGCGCCAGCAGCCCTACAGGGGGCTACAAAAACATTCAGTACTTC
>TRBV2|TRBJ2-2|.|.
CASSEKARLTGELFF
TGTGCCAGCAGTGAGAAAGCTCGTCTCACCGGGGAGCTGTTTTTT
>TRBV6-1|TRBJ2-3|few|.
CASSRGAPDTQYF
TGTGCCAGCAGCCGAGGGGCCCCAGATACGCAGTATTTT
>TRBV20-1|TRBJ2-7|few|.
CSARNPGDYEQYF
TGCAGTGCTCGTAACCCAGGGGACTACGAGCAGTACTTC
>TRBV20-1|TRBJ2-5|many|.
CSANSGVPRETQYF
TGCAGTGCTAACTCGGGGGTTCCACGAGAGACCCAGTACTTC
>TRBV7-9|TRBJ2-7|.|TRBD1
CASSSRTGGDEQYF
TGTGCCAGCAGCTCACGGACAGGGGGCGACGAGCAGTACTTC